Sequencing of this T cell receptor (beta chain) was carried out in a study of T cell clonotyping in hematopoietic cell transplantation. TCRdb's copy holds only in-frame clones and misses some; the assay was immunoSEQ multiplex PCR. The table includes thousands of clones, 80% detected once. The CDR3 loop spans 12 amino acids. Looked up from germline, CDR1 is SGHVS and CDR2 is FNYEAQ. The V gene lost 2 bases and the J gene lost 4 bases, with 3 bases spanning the gap. Time point denoted: recipient sample about 28 days before transplant, after cytoreduction. The clonotype was recovered from a woman aged 45-65 years with acute myeloid leukemia. Some clones in this sample may be carry-over from other donors' samples. The sequencing used peripheral blood mononuclear cells, collected before stem cell transplant. V usage is TRBV7-6 and J usage is TRBJ1-3; the D is unclear. DNA for the CDR3: TGTGCCAGCAGCTTAATCGGAAACACCATATATTTT. Translation: CASSLIGNTIYF.